These T cell receptor beta chains were read from a single sample in a study of T-cell memory formation after mild COVID-19. TCRdb analysed the 5' RACE reads with MiXCR anew, one entry per CDR3 protein. The profile shows 300,000 to 350,000 distinct CDR3 sequences, 10% to 15% of them singletons. The sample consisted of PBMCs or a T cell subset sorted from them (not recorded which). These TCRs come from a man between 18 and 35 years old who had mild COVID-19 (a few samples of this study predate the infection). Cell type and time point are not known. Each CDR3 is given without its conserved first and last residue. Clone size, where shown, is once, few, many, or a class for clones that have expanded.

clone size,V gene,CDR3 protein
few,TRBV20-1,SAPWSGTEETQY
few,TRBV5-1,ASSPAFLATNEKLF
NA,TRBV11-3,ASSLEFGASGIEQF
few,TRBV7-2,ASREAWTSRNYNEQF
few,TRBV4-3,ASSQEAVGVGTDTQY
once,TRBV5-1,ASGVGSGETQY
few,TRBV2,ASGSLSGNTIY
few,TRBV4-1,ASSQVLGRRNEQY
NA,TRBV9,ASSVAWGNTEAF
NA,TRBV7-2,ASSRGASSTDTQY
few,TRBV6-5,ASRRTSGDTDTQY
NA,TRBV7-2,ASSHLSGGTGNTIY
few,TRBV5-1,ASSLAPSSDTGELF
few,TRBV7-2,ASSSQEGQYGYT
NA,TRBV7-9,ASTSLLNTEAF
NA,TRBV7-2,ASSLEVSVATNEKLF
many,TRBV7-3,ASSLTPELTTEAF
few,TRBV20-1,SASHRVKTYEQY
NA,TRBV20-1,SAQGPPENQPQH
NA,TRBV12-3/TRBV12-4,ASSFERVEQY
NA,TRBV10-3,ATLTSGGENEQF
NA,TRBV6-2/TRBV6-3,ASTLLEGSQVRGYT
few,TRBV7-3,ASSLDGGVGDTQY
few,TRBV7-2,ASTPGGAGGLNEQF
NA,TRBV10-3,AISEQGPYEQY
few,TRBV7-6,ASSLGGTAISSPLH
NA,TRBV12-3/TRBV12-4,ASRFGDGGRPQH
NA,TRBV6-2/TRBV6-3,ASSLLLTDTQY
NA,TRBV25-1,ASSEWGRGGNTIY